These T cell receptor beta chains were read from a single sample in a study of pediatric ulcerative colitis. Measured with immunoSEQ multiplex PCR; TCRdb has only the in-frame clones, and not every one. Of tens of thousands of clones in the sample, about 89% were seen once. The specimen sequenced was blood. Receptors were obtained from a boy under 18 who was a control in a study of pediatric ulcerative colitis. Both conserved end residues are part of each CDR3. The order of the fields is clone size, J gene, V gene, D gene, CDR3 DNA, CDR3 protein. The D gene is left open where the match is weak. Expanded clones get a size class; other rows say once, few or many, or leave the size out.

clone size: .
J gene: TRBJ2-1
V gene: TRBV6-4
D gene: TRBD2
CDR3 DNA: TGTGCCAGCAGCCCCACTAGCGGGGGGGCCTATGAGCAGTTCTTC
CDR3 protein: CASSPTSGGAYEQFF

clone size: .
J gene: TRBJ1-2
V gene: TRBV6-6
D gene: .
CDR3 DNA: TGTGCCAGCAGCCCCGGCAGGGACCACTATGGCTACACCTTC
CDR3 protein: CASSPGRDHYGYTF

clone size: .
J gene: TRBJ2-7
V gene: TRBV7-2
D gene: TRBD2
CDR3 DNA: TGTGCCAGCAGCTTATATCCTAGCGGGGCCTACGAGCAGTACTTC
CDR3 protein: CASSLYPSGAYEQYF

clone size: .
J gene: TRBJ1-5
V gene: TRBV5-1
D gene: TRBD1
CDR3 DNA: TGCGCCAGCAGCCCCCGGACAGGAGCCAATCAGCCCCAGCATTTT
CDR3 protein: CASSPRTGANQPQHF

clone size: .
J gene: TRBJ2-1
V gene: TRBV15
D gene: .
CDR3 DNA: TGTGCCACCAGCAGGCCACACAATGAGCAGTTCTTC
CDR3 protein: CATSRPHNEQFF

clone size: .
J gene: TRBJ2-7
V gene: TRBV6-1
D gene: .
CDR3 DNA: TGTGCCAGCATGTCGTCCTTTAGCTCCTACGAGCAGTACTTC
CDR3 protein: CASMSSFSSYEQYF

clone size: .
J gene: TRBJ2-3
V gene: TRBV10-3
D gene: TRBD2
CDR3 DNA: TGTGCCATCAGACTAGCGGGAGGGTTCGGAGATACGCAGTATTTT
CDR3 protein: CAIRLAGGFGDTQYF

clone size: .
J gene: TRBJ2-1
V gene: TRBV6-5
D gene: TRBD1
CDR3 DNA: TGTGCCAGCAGTGGACAGGGCCCCTACAATGAGCAGTTCTTC
CDR3 protein: CASSGQGPYNEQFF

clone size: .
J gene: TRBJ1-5
V gene: TRBV27
D gene: TRBD1
CDR3 DNA: TGTGCCAGCAGCCCGGGACAGGTACCTTATAGCAATCAGCCCCAGCATTTT
CDR3 protein: CASSPGQVPYSNQPQHF

clone size: .
J gene: TRBJ1-1
V gene: TRBV5-4
D gene: TRBD1
CDR3 DNA: TGTGCCAGCAGACGCCAGACAGGGGACACTGAAGCTTTCTTT
CDR3 protein: CASRRQTGDTEAFF

clone size: .
J gene: TRBJ2-2
V gene: TRBV6-5
D gene: .
CDR3 DNA: TGTGCCAGCAGTTACTCCCGGGGAACCGGGGAGCTGTTTTTT
CDR3 protein: CASSYSRGTGELFF

clone size: .
J gene: TRBJ2-3
V gene: TRBV27
D gene: TRBD2
CDR3 DNA: TGTGCCAGCAGTTTTGGCGCTAGCGGGAGATATACGCAGTATTTT
CDR3 protein: CASSFGASGRYTQYF

clone size: few
J gene: TRBJ1-3
V gene: TRBV7-9
D gene: .
CDR3 DNA: TGTGCCAGCAGCTGGACCACGGAGGGATGGGGAAACACCATATATTTT
CDR3 protein: CASSWTTEGWGNTIYF

clone size: .
J gene: TRBJ2-3
V gene: TRBV5-1
D gene: TRBD2
CDR3 DNA: TGCGCCAGCAGCAGCCTTAGCGGGACTCTTATCACAGATACGCAGTATTTT
CDR3 protein: CASSSLSGTLITDTQYF

clone size: .
J gene: TRBJ2-5
V gene: TRBV11-3
D gene: .
CDR3 DNA: TGTGCCAGCAGCTTACGTCCGGGGGAGACCCAGTACTTC
CDR3 protein: CASSLRPGETQYF

clone size: few
J gene: TRBJ1-6
V gene: TRBV2
D gene: .
CDR3 DNA: TGTGCCAGCAGTGCGGGGGGAGGCCCCTATAATTCACCCCTCCACTTT
CDR3 protein: CASSAGGGPYNSPLHF

clone size: .
J gene: TRBJ2-2
V gene: TRBV15
D gene: TRBD1
CDR3 DNA: TGTGCCACCAGCAAAGGACAGGGTATCACCGGGGAGCTGTTTTTT
CDR3 protein: CATSKGQGITGELFF

clone size: .
J gene: TRBJ2-7
V gene: TRBV27
D gene: .
CDR3 DNA: TGTGCCAGCAGTTTACGAGTAACCTACGAGCAGTACTTC
CDR3 protein: CASSLRVTYEQYF

clone size: once
J gene: TRBJ2-5
V gene: TRBV2
D gene: TRBD1
CDR3 DNA: TGTGCCAGCAGTCGGGACAGGGCGTTTGGCGAGACCCAGTACTTC
CDR3 protein: CASSRDRAFGETQYF

clone size: .
J gene: TRBJ2-7
V gene: TRBV28
D gene: TRBD2
CDR3 DNA: TGTGCCAGCAGTTTAGGATTAGCGGGAGTGGACGAGCAGTACTTC
CDR3 protein: CASSLGLAGVDEQYF

clone size: .
J gene: TRBJ2-1
V gene: TRBV5-1
D gene: .
CDR3 DNA: TGCGCCAGCAGCTTCAATAGCGTGGGTGAGCAGTTCTTC
CDR3 protein: CASSFNSVGEQFF

clone size: .
J gene: TRBJ1-3
V gene: TRBV28
D gene: TRBD1
CDR3 DNA: TGTGCCAGCAGTCCCTCCGGGACAGAATGGTCCGGAAACACCATATATTTT
CDR3 protein: CASSPSGTEWSGNTIYF

clone size: once
J gene: TRBJ1-1
V gene: TRBV5-5
D gene: .
CDR3 DNA: TGTGCCAGCAGCTTGGTCGGTTACACTGAAGCTTTCTTT
CDR3 protein: CASSLVGYTEAFF

clone size: .
J gene: TRBJ1-1
V gene: TRBV27
D gene: .
CDR3 DNA: TGTGCCAGCAGTTATGGGTCCCTGAACACTGAAGCTTTCTTT
CDR3 protein: CASSYGSLNTEAFF

clone size: .
J gene: TRBJ1-1
V gene: TRBV14
D gene: .
CDR3 DNA: TGTGCCAGCAGCCAACAGGCCCATGGGAGCACTGAAGCTTTCTTT
CDR3 protein: CASSQQAHGSTEAFF

clone size: .
J gene: TRBJ1-5
V gene: TRBV27
D gene: .
CDR3 DNA: TGTGCCAGCAGTTTCGGGGCAGTCAATCAGCCCCAGCATTTT
CDR3 protein: CASSFGAVNQPQHF

clone size: .
J gene: TRBJ2-7
V gene: TRBV29-1
D gene: .
CDR3 DNA: TGCAGCGTTGAAGATCACTACGAGCAGTACTTC
CDR3 protein: CSVEDHYEQYF